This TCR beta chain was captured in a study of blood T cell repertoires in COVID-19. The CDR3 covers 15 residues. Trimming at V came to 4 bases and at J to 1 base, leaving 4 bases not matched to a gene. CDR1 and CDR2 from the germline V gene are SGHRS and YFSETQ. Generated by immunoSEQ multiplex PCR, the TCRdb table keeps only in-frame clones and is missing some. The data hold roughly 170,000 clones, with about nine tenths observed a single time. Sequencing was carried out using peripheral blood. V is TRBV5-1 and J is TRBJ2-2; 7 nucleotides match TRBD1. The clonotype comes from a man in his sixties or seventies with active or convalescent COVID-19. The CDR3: CASSRTGVNTGELFF. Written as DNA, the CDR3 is TGCGCCAGCAGCAGAACAGGGGTGAACACCGGGGAGCTGTTTTTT.